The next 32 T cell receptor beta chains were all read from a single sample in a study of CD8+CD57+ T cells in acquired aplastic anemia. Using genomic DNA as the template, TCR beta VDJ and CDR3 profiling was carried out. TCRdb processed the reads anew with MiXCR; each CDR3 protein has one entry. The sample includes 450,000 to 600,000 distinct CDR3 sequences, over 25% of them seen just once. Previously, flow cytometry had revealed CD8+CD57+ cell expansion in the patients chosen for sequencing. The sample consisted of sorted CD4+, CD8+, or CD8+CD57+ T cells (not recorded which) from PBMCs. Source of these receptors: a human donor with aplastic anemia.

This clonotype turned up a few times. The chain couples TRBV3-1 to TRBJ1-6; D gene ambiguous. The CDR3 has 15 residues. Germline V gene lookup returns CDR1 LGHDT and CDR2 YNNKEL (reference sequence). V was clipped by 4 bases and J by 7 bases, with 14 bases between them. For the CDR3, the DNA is TGTGCCAGCAGCCCTGACCCGACCGAAAATTCACCCCTCCACTTT. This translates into CASSPDPTENSPLHF.

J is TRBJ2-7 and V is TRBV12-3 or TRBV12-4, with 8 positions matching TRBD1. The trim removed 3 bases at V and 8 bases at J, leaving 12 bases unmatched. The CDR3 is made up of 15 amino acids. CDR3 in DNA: TGTGCCAGCAGTTTCCGGTCTGGACAGGGCGTAAAGCAGTACTTC. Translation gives CASSFRSGQGVKQYF.

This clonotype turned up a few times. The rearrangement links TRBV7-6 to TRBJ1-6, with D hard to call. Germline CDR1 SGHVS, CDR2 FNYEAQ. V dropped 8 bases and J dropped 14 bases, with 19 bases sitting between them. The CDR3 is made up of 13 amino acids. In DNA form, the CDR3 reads TGTGCCAGCTCACCACCTCTGGAGTGGACCCTCCACTTT. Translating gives CASSPPLEWTLHF.

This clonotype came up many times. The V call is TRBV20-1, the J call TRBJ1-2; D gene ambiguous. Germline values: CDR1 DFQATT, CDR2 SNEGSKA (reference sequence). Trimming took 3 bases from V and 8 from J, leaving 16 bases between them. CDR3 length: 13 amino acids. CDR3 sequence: CSASERVGEGYTF. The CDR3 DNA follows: TGCAGTGCTAGTGAACGAGTTGGCGAGGGCTACACCTTC.

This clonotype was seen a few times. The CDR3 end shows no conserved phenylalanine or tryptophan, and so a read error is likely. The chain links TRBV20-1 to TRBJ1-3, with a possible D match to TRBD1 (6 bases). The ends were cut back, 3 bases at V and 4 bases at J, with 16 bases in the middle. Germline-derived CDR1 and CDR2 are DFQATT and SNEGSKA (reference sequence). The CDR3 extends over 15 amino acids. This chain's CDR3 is CSASDRRTTGNTIYS. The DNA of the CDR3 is TGCAGTGCTAGCGACAGGAGGACTACCGGAAACACCATATATTCT.

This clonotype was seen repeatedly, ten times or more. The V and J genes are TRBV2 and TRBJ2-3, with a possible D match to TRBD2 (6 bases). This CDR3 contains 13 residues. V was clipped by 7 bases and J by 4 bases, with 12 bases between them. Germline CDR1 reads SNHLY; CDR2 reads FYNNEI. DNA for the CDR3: TGTGCCAGCAAACTAGCCCAGCCAGATACGCAGTATTTT. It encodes CASKLAQPDTQYF. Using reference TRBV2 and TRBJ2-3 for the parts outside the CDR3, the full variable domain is EPEVTQTPSHQVTQMGQEVILRCVPISNHLYFYWYRQILGQKVEFLVSFYNNEISEKSEIFDDQFSVERPDGSNFTLKIRSTKLEDSAMYFCASKLAQPDTQYFGPGTRLTVL.

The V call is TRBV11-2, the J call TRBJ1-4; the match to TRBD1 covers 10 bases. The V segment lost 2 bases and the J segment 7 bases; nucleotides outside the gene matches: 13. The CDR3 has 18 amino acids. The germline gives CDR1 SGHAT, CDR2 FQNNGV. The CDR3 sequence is CASSLPVPGQGTGEKLFF. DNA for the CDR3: TGTGCCAGCAGCTTACCAGTCCCGGGACAGGGGACGGGTGAAAAACTGTTTTTT.

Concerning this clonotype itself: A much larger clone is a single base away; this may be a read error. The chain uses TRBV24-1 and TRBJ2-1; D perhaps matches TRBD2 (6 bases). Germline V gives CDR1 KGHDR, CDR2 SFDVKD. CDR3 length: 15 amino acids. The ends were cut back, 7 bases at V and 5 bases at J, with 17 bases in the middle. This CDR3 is CATRAGTGSNNEQFF. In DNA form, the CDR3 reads TGTGCCACCAGAGCCGGGACTGGCTCTAACAATGAGCAGTTCTTC.

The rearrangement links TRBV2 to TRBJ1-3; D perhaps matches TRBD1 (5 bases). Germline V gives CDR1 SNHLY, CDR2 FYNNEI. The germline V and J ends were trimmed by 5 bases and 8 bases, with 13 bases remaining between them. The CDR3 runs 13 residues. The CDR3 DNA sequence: TGTGCCAGCAGTTACAGGATCGGAGACACCATATATTTT. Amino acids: CASSYRIGDTIYF.

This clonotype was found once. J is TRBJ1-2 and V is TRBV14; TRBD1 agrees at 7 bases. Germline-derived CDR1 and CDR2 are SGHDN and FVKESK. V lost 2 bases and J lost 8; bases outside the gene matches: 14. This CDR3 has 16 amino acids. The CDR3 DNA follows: TGTGCCAGCAGCCAATCCAGGGGGGCGCGACTGGAGGGCTACACCTTC. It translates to CASSQSRGARLEGYTF. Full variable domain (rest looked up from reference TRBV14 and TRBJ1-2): EAGVTQFPSHSVIEKGQTVTLRCDPISGHDNLYWYRRVMGKEIKFLLHFVKESKQDESGMPNNRFLAERTGGTYSTLKVQPAELEDSGVYFCASSQSRGARLEGYTFGSGTRLTVV.

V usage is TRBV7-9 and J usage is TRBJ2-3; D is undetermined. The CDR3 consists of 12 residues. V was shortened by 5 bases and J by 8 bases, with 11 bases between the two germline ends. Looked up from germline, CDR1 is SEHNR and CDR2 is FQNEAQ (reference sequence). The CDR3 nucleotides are TGTGCCAGCAGCCCCCTCTATGGTACGCAGTATTTT. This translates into CASSPLYGTQYF.

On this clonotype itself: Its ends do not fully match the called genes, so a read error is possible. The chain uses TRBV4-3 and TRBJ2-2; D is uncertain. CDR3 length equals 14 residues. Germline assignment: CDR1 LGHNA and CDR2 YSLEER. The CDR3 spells CAGSQGRITGELFF. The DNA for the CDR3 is TGCGCCGGCAGCCAAGGCCGGATCACCGGGGAGCTGTTTTTT.

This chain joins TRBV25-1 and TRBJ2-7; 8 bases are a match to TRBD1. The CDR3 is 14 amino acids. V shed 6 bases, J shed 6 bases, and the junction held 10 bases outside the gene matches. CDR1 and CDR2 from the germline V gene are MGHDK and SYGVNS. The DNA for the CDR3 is TGTGCCAGCAGAACAAGACAGGGGTTCGGCGAGCAGTACTTC. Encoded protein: CASRTRQGFGEQYF.

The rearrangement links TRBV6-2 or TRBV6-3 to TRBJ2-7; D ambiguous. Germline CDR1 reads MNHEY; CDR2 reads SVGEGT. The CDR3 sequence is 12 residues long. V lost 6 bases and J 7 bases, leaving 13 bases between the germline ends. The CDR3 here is CASSQTQLEQYF. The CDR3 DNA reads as TGTGCCAGCAGCCAGACACAGTTGGAGCAGTACTTC.

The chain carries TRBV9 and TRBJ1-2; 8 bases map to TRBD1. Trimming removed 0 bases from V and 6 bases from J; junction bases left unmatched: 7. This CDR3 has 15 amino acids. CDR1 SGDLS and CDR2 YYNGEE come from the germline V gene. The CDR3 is CASSVAGRGLNGYTF. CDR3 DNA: TGTGCCAGCAGCGTAGCGGGCAGGGGGCTTAATGGCTACACCTTC.

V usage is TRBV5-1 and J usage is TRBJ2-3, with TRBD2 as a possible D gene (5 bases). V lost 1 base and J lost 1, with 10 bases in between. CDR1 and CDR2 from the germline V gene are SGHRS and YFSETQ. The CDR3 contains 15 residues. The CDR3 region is CASSLISGRTDTQYF. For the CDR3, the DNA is TGCGCCAGCAGCTTGATAAGCGGACGCACAGATACGCAGTATTTT.

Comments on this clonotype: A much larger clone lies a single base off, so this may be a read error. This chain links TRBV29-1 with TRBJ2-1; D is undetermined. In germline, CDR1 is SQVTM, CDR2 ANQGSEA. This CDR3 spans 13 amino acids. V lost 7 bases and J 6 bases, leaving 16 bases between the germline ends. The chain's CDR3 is CSARLVLCNEQFF. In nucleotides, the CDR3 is TGCAGCGCAAGGTTGGTCCTTTGCAATGAGCAGTTCTTC.

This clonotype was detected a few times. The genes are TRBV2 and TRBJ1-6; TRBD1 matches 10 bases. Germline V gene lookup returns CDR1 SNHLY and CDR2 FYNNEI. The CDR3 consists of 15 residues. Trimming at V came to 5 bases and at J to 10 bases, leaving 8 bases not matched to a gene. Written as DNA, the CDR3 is TGTGCCAGCAGTTTACTGGGACAGGGGTACTCACCCCTCCACTTT. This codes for CASSLLGQGYSPLHF. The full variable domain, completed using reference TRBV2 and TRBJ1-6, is EPEVTQTPSHQVTQMGQEVILRCVPISNHLYFYWYRQILGQKVEFLVSFYNNEISEKSEIFDDQFSVERPDGSNFTLKIRSTKLEDSAMYFCASSLLGQGYSPLHFGNGTRLTVT.

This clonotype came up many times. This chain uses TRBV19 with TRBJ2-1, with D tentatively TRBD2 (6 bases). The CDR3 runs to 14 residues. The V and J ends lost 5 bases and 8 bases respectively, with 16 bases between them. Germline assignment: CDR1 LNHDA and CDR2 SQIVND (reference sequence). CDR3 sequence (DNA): TGTGCCAGTAGTTCACCCTTCGAGCGGGATGAGCAGTTCTTC. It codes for CASSSPFERDEQFF.

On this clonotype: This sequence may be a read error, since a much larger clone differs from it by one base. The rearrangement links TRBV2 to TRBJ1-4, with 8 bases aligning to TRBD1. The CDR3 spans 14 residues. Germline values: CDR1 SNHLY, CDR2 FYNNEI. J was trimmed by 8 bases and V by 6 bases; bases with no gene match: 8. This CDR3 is CASSSQGAREKLFF. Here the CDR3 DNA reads TGTGCCAGCAGCAGTCAGGGGGCGCGGGAAAAACTGTTTTTT.

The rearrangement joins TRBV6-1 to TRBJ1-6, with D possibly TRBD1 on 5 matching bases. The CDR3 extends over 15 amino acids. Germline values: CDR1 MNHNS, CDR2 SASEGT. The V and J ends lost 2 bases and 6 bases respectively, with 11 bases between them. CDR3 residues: CASSELDSANSPLHF. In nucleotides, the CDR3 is TGTGCCAGCAGTGAACTTGACAGCGCTAATTCACCCCTCCACTTT.

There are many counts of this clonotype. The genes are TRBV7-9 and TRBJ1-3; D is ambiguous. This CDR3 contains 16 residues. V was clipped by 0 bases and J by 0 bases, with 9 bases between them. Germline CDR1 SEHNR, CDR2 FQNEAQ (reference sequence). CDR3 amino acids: CASSLARAASGNTIYF. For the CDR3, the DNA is TGTGCCAGCAGCTTAGCGAGGGCAGCCTCTGGAAACACCATATATTTT.

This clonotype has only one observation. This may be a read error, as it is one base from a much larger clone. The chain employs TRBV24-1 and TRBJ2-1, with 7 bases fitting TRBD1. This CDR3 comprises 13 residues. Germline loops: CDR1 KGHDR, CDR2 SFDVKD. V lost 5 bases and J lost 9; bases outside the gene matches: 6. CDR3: CATSGNRGPEQFF. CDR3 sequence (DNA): TGTGCCACCAGTGGTAACAGGGGACCTGAGCAGTTCTTC.

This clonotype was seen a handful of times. The CDR3 here is CATSRDPHRDYNEQFF. DNA of the CDR3: TGTGCCACCAGCAGAGATCCTCACAGGGACTACAATGAGCAGTTCTTC. The V and J genes are TRBV15 and TRBJ2-1; D possibly corresponds to TRBD1 (6 bases). Trimming removed 0 bases at V and 3 bases at J, with 12 bases between. The CDR3 totals 16 residues. Germline values: CDR1 LNHNV, CDR2 YYDKDF (reference sequence).

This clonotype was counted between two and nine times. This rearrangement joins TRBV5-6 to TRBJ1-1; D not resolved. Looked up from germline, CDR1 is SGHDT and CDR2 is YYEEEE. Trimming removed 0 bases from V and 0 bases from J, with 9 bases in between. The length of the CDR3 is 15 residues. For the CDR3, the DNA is TGTGCCAGCAGCTTGGTCGGCAGTGTGAACACTGAAGCTTTCTTT. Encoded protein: CASSLVGSVNTEAFF.

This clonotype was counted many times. For the CDR3, the DNA is TGTGCCAGCAGCTACAGGGGATTAGGAAACACCATATATTTT. Translated: CASSYRGLGNTIYF. The V gene is TRBV7-2, the J gene TRBJ1-3; 7 nucleotides agree with TRBD1. In germline, CDR1 is SGHTA, CDR2 FQGNSA. V shed 4 bases, J shed 4 bases, and the junction held 4 bases outside the gene matches. There are 14 residues in the CDR3.

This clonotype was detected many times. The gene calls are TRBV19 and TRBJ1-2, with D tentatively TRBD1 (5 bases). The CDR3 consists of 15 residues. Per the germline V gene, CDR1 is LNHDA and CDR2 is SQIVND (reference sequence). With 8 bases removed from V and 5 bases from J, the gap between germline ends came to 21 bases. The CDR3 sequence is CASGREDGTAYGYTF. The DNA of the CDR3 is TGTGCCAGTGGACGCGAGGATGGGACGGCTTATGGCTACACCTTC.

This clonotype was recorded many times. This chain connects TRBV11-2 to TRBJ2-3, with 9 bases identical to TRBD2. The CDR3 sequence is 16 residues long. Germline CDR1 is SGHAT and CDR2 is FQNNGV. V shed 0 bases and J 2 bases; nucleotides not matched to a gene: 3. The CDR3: CASSLDRTSVTDTQYF. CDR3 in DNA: TGTGCCAGCAGCTTAGATCGGACTAGCGTCACAGATACGCAGTATTTT.

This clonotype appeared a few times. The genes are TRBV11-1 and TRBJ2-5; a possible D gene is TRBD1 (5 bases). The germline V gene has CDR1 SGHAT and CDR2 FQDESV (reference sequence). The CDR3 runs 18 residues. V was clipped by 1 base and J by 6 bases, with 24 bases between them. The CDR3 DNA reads TGTGCCAGCAGCTTAGGTGGTGGCAGGGAAGAAAAGAGGAAGACCCAGTACTTC. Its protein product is CASSLGGGREEKRKTQYF.

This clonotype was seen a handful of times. CDR3 amino acids: CASSLKTGQTGELFF. CDR3 bases: TGCGCCAGCAGCTTGAAGACAGGCCAAACCGGGGAGCTGTTTTTT. J is TRBJ2-2 and V is TRBV5-1; possibly TRBD1 for D (6 bases). With 1 base removed from V and 5 bases from J, the gap between germline ends came to 12 bases. The V gene's germline CDR1 is SGHRS and CDR2 YFSETQ. CDR3 length equals 15 residues. Looking up the rest from reference TRBV5-1 and TRBJ2-2 gives the full variable domain: KAGVTQTPRYLIKTRGQQVTLSCSPISGHRSVSWYQQTPGQGLQFLFEYFSETQRNKGNFPGRFSGRQFSNSRSEMNVSTLELGDSALYLCASSLKTGQTGELFFGEGSRLTVL.

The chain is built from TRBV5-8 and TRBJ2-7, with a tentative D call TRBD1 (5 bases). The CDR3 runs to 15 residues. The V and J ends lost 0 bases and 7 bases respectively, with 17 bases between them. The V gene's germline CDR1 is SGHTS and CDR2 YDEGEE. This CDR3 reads CASSLASGMLREQYF. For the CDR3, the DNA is TGTGCCAGCAGCTTGGCGTCAGGGATGCTACGGGAGCAGTACTTC.

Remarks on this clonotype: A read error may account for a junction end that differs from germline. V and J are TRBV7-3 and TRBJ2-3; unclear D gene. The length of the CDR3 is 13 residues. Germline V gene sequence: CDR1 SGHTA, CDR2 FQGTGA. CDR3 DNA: TGCGCCAGCAGCCAAAAGTCGGCAGATACGCAGTATTTT. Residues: CASSQKSADTQYF. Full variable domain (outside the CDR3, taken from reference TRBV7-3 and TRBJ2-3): GAGVSQTPSNKVTEKGKYVELRCDPISGHTALYWYRQSLGQGPEFLIYFQGTGAADDSGLPNDRFFAVRPEGSVSTLKIQRTERGDSAVYLCASSQKSADTQYFGPGTRLTVL.